The clone carrying this T cell receptor beta chain has a count of ten or more. Its matching antigen is unknown. The source of the sample is a study of T cells after posttransplantation cyclophosphamide. Study findings and constraints: Later post-transplant blood repertoires were often dominated by donor CD8+ memory clones. Blood and skin or GI T cell repertoires showed limited TRB overlap. TRB clonality was highly associated with recipient CMV seropositivity and reactivation.

Only in-frame clones appear in the TCRdb table, and some are missing; sequencing was by immunoSEQ multiplex PCR. The specimen has 2,000 or so clones, none found just once. The CDR3 is 13 residues long. V lost 7 bases to trimming and J lost 3 bases, with 13 bases between them. CDR1 and CDR2 from the germline V gene are MDHEN and SYDVKM. A marrow graft followed busulfan-fludarabine conditioning, with cyclophosphamide on days +3 and +4. The chain combines TRBV28 with TRBJ2-7; D not resolved. This receptor was taken from a female patient aged 55-70 years who received an allogeneic stem cell transplant from a related donor and was CMV-positive. Some T cells may arise from the graft donor. Sequenced material: PBMCs, taken 86 days after allogeneic stem cell transplant with posttransplant cyclophosphamide. DNA for the CDR3: TGTGCCAGCACCAAAACCCAAGGCTACGAGCAGTACTTC. Translating gives CASTKTQGYEQYF. The variable domain in full, with the rest retrieved from reference TRBV28 and TRBJ2-7, is DVKVTQSSRYLVKRTGEKVFLECVQDMDHENMFWYRQDPGLGLRLIYFSYDVKMKEKGDIPEGYSVSREKKERFSLILESASTNQTSMYLCASTKTQGYEQYFGPGTRLTVT.